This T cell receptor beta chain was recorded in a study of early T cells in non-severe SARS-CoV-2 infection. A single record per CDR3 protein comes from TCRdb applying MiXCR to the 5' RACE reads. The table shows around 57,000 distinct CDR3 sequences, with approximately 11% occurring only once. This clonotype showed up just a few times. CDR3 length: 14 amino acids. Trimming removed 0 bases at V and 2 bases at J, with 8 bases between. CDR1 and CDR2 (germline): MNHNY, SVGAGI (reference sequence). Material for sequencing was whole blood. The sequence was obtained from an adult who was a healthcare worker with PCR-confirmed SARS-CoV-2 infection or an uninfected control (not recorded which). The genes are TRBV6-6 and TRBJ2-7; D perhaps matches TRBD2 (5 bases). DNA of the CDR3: TGTGCCAGCAGTTACTCCGGGGTACCCTACGAGCAGTACTTC. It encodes CASSYSGVPYEQYF.